What follows are 25 T cell receptor beta chains derived from one specimen sequenced in a study of low-dose radiotherapy and immunotherapy resistance in tumors. First-strand cDNA relied on TRAV- and TRBV-specific primers spanning alpha and beta chains. Using a constant-region primer together with a V-primer adapter, TCRs were subjected to 20 PCR cycles of amplification. Each CDR3 protein is one row after TCRdb ran MiXCR on the reads. In the table there are tens of thousands of distinct CDR3 sequences, 8% to 10% of which are singletons. Stated time point: before trial treatment. This sample comprised PBMCs, obtained before treatment. These receptors were collected from a male donor with prostate cancer.

At least ten counts were recorded for this clonotype. The rearrangement links TRBV5-1 to TRBJ1-1, with D maybe TRBD1 (6 bases). The length of the CDR3 is 14 residues. In germline, CDR1 is SGHRS, CDR2 YFSETQ. V shed 4 bases and J shed 1 base, with 11 bases lying between them. The CDR3 DNA reads as TGCGCCAGCAGCAAGGACAGCTGGAACACTGAAGCTTTCTTT. Protein: CASSKDSWNTEAFF.

Ten or more counts support this clonotype. This chain connects TRBV12-5 to TRBJ2-1, with D perhaps TRBD1 (6 bases). Germline CDR1 LGHNT, CDR2 FRNRAP. The CDR3 consists of 12 residues. The V end lost 7 bases, the J end lost 14 bases, and 18 bases lay between the germline ends. The CDR3 loop reads CASAPDSPFKFF. For the CDR3, the DNA is TGTGCTAGTGCCCCGGACAGCCCTTTCAAGTTCTTC.

The table lists this clonotype with many counts. The chain combines TRBV7-2 with TRBJ2-5; D gene uncertain. Germline V lookup: CDR1 SGHTA, CDR2 FQGNSA. This CDR3 has 13 amino acids. The V gene lost 2 bases and the J gene lost 1 base, with 5 bases spanning the gap. Written as DNA, the CDR3 is TGTGCCAGCAGCTTACGGGCCCAAGAGACCCAGTACTTC. The encoded protein is CASSLRAQETQYF.

This clonotype has at least ten counts. The chain recombines TRBV19 with TRBJ2-3, with D perhaps matching TRBD2 (5 bases). V lost 6 bases and J lost 5, with 12 bases in between. The CDR3 spans 13 residues. From germline, CDR1 is LNHDA and CDR2 SQIVND (reference sequence). In DNA form, the CDR3 reads TGTGCCAGTAGCATCTCGGCGGGAGATACGCAGTATTTT. Its translation: CASSISAGDTQYF.

The gene calls are TRBV29-1 and TRBJ1-2; 9 bases are shared with TRBD1. Germline V gene data show CDR1 as SQVTM and CDR2 as ANQGSEA. The trim removed 5 bases at V and 2 bases at J, leaving 9 bases unmatched. This CDR3 region has 15 residues. For the CDR3, the DNA is TGCAGCGTTTCACCTCCGACAGGGGGGAACTATGGCTACACCTTC. Translating it yields CSVSPPTGGNYGYTF.

At least ten counts were recorded for this clonotype. This chain joins TRBV20-1 and TRBJ1-5; D is uncertain. The CDR3 runs to 15 residues. Trimming took 3 bases from V and 2 from J, leaving 14 bases between them. Germline CDR1 and CDR2: DFQATT and SNEGSKA (reference sequence). The CDR3 nucleotides read TGCAGTGCTAGTTTGTCGACCGCGGGCAATCAGCCCCAGCATTTT. Translated, it gives CSASLSTAGNQPQHF.

The table lists this clonotype with many counts. The chain recombines TRBV9 with TRBJ2-2; TRBD2 matches 9 bases. J lost 3 bases, V lost 4 bases, and 7 bases had no gene match. Germline loops: CDR1 SGDLS, CDR2 YYNGEE. This CDR3 comprises 16 residues. The CDR3 spells CASSPRVAGDTGELFF. The CDR3 DNA follows: TGTGCCAGCAGCCCCCGAGTAGCGGGAGACACCGGGGAGCTGTTTTTT.

There are a few counts of this clonotype. One base away lies a much larger clone, so this may be a sequencing read error. The rearrangement links TRBV6-5 to TRBJ2-1; 9 bases map to TRBD1. Germline V CDR1 and CDR2: MNHEY, SVGAGI. This CDR3 is built from 17 residues. CDR3 protein: CTSSPRPGTGIYNEQFF. DNA of the CDR3: TGTACCAGCAGCCCACGCCCCGGGACAGGGATATACAATGAGCAGTTCTTC.

This clonotype was detected a few times. This may stem from a read error, because a much larger clone lies one nucleotide away. The chain recombines TRBV6-5 with TRBJ1-6, with D possibly matching TRBD1 (6 bases). Germline V CDR1 and CDR2: MNHEY, SVGAGI. CDR3 length: 14 residues. Trimming shortened V by 4 bases and J by 10 bases, and 14 bases separated the two germline ends. This CDR3 reads CASSSGAEFSPLHF. The CDR3 region has the DNA TGTGCCAGCAGTTCGGGGGCTGAATTCTCACCCCTCCACTTT.

This clonotype came up many times. The chain is built from TRBV20-1 and TRBJ2-3, with TRBD1 as a possible D gene (6 bases). In germline, CDR1 is DFQATT, CDR2 SNEGSKA (reference sequence). Trimming removed 0 bases from V and 6 bases from J, with 13 bases in between. This CDR3 region has 14 residues. The CDR3 reads CSARDGGSRDTQYF. As DNA, the CDR3 is TGCAGTGCTAGAGATGGGGGCAGCCGGGATACGCAGTATTTT.

This clonotype has ten or more counts. The V gene is TRBV10-3, the J gene TRBJ2-1; tentative D call: TRBD1 (5 bases). Trimming removed 8 bases at V and 6 bases at J, with 11 bases between. The length of the CDR3 is 12 residues. Germline CDR1 reads ENHRY; CDR2 reads SYGVKD. Here the CDR3 DNA reads TGTGCCATCGGAAGGCAGGGCAATGAGCAGTTCTTC. This gives the protein CAIGRQGNEQFF.

This clonotype was seen ten or more times. The V and J genes are TRBV5-6 and TRBJ2-1; 12 bases match TRBD2. V lost 5 bases, J lost 7 bases, and 7 bases stayed unmatched. Germline V lookup: CDR1 SGHDT, CDR2 YYEEEE. The CDR3 length is 15 residues. As DNA, the CDR3 is TGTGCCAGCAGTCAAGGACTAGCGGGGAAAAATGAGCAGTTCTTC. Protein: CASSQGLAGKNEQFF.

The table lists this clonotype with many counts. V is TRBV21-1 and J is TRBJ2-1; the tabulated D call, TRBD2, remains unverified against the DNA. TRBV21-1 is marked as a pseudogene. CDR3 length: 19 amino acids. The CDR3, as DNA: TGTGCCAGCAGCAAAGAGAGTCAGATCAGCGGAGGCTCCTACAATGAGCAGTTCTTC. This gives the protein CASSKESQISGGSYNEQFF.

This clonotype has ten or more counts. This sequence joins TRBV6-2 or TRBV6-3 and TRBJ1-5; D not resolved. V was shortened by 7 bases and J by 5 bases, with 9 bases between the two germline ends. CDR1 is MNHEY, CDR2 SVGEGT, per germline. CDR3 length: 12 amino acids. The CDR3 reads CASNLLDQPQHF. In DNA form, the CDR3 reads TGTGCCAGCAATCTGTTGGATCAGCCCCAGCATTTT.

This clonotype was detected many times. The chain carries TRBV7-2 and TRBJ2-5; TRBD2 matches 8 bases. Trimming at V came to 3 bases and at J to 5 bases, leaving 5 bases not matched to a gene. Germline V gives CDR1 SGHTA, CDR2 FQGNSA. The CDR3 is 14 amino acids. The CDR3 coding sequence is TGTGCCAGCAGCTTCGGACTAGCCGCCGAGACCCAGTACTTC. Protein: CASSFGLAAETQYF.

This clonotype was detected many times. The CDR3 region is CSARRGLAQKNTGELFF. As DNA, the CDR3 is TGCAGTGCCAGAAGAGGACTAGCACAAAAGAACACCGGGGAGCTGTTTTTT. J is TRBJ2-2 and V is TRBV20-1; 8 bases map to TRBD2. V trimming: 6 bases; J trimming: 1 base; junction bases outside the gene matches: 13. The germline gives CDR1 DFQATT, CDR2 SNEGSKA (reference sequence). The CDR3 contains 17 residues.

Ten or more counts support this clonotype. The chain uses TRBV27 and TRBJ2-2, with TRBD1 matching over 9 bases. The trim removed 10 bases at V and 5 bases at J, leaving 11 bases unmatched. The CDR3 is made up of 15 amino acids. Germline CDR1 is MNHEY and CDR2 is SMNVEV (reference sequence). Here the CDR3 DNA reads TGTGCCACCTCGACCGGGACAGGGAGGACCGGGGAGCTGTTTTTT. Protein: CATSTGTGRTGELFF.

This clonotype was seen repeatedly, ten times or more. This chain connects TRBV2 to TRBJ1-3; the match to TRBD1 covers 7 bases. V lost 6 bases and J lost 2; bases outside the gene matches: 7. Germline lookup yields CDR1 SNHLY and CDR2 FYNNEI. The CDR3 extends over 15 amino acids. This chain's CDR3 is CASSRDRAAGNTIYF. For the CDR3, the DNA is TGTGCCAGCAGCAGGGACAGAGCCGCTGGAAACACCATATATTTT.

This clonotype was seen at least ten times. As DNA, the CDR3 is TGTGCCAGCAGTTTATCCGGCCCCCTGGGGTATGGCTACACCTTC. Protein sequence: CASSLSGPLGYGYTF. The V and J genes are TRBV27 and TRBJ1-2; D remains ambiguous. Germline CDR1 is MNHEY and CDR2 is SMNVEV (reference sequence). Trimming cost V 0 bases and J 5 bases, with 13 bases left between them. The CDR3 has 15 amino acids.

The sample holds many counts of this clonotype. The V call is TRBV6-5, the J call TRBJ1-2; 9 bases agree with TRBD1. The ends lost 2 bases at V and 10 bases at J; junction bases unmatched: 11. CDR3 length: 15 amino acids. Germline CDR1 and CDR2: MNHEY and SVGAGI. The CDR3: CASSYSWDRVIDYTF. The CDR3 DNA reads as TGTGCCAGCAGTTACAGTTGGGACAGGGTAATTGACTACACCTTC.

This clonotype was recorded at least ten times. This rearrangement joins TRBV7-3 to TRBJ2-1, with D tentatively TRBD1 or TRBD2 (5 bases each). The CDR3 consists of 14 residues. Trimming shortened V by 5 bases and J by 6 bases, and 14 bases separated the two germline ends. Germline assignment: CDR1 SGHTA and CDR2 FQGTGA. CDR3 coding DNA: TGTGCCAGCAGCCCCAACCCGAGGGGCAATGAGCAGTTCTTC. Translation: CASSPNPRGNEQFF.

Many counts were recorded for this clonotype. The chain uses TRBV11-2 and TRBJ2-2, with D unclear. The length of the CDR3 is 14 residues. Germline CDR1 SGHAT, CDR2 FQNNGV. The germline V and J ends were trimmed by 1 base and 3 bases, with 6 bases remaining between them. CDR3 coding DNA: TGTGCCAGCAGCTTAGTTGGCGACACCGGGGAGCTGTTTTTT. Protein: CASSLVGDTGELFF. The full variable domain, its missing parts supplied by reference TRBV11-2 and TRBJ2-2, is EAGVAQSPRYKIIEKRQSVAFWCNPISGHATLYWYQQILGQGPKLLIQFQNNGVVDDSQLPKDRFSAERLKGVDSTLKIQPAKLEDSAVYLCASSLVGDTGELFFGEGSRLTVL.

This clonotype was found many times. The rearrangement joins TRBV29-1 to TRBJ2-1, with D perhaps TRBD1 (6 bases). The CDR3 runs 11 residues. With 6 bases removed from V and 5 bases from J, the gap between germline ends came to 8 bases. Germline V lookup: CDR1 SQVTM, CDR2 ANQGSEA. The CDR3: CSVRTDNEQFF. CDR3 nucleotide sequence: TGCAGCGTCCGGACAGACAATGAGCAGTTCTTC.

This clonotype was detected many times. The J gene is TRBJ2-2, the V gene TRBV28; D unresolved. Trimming left V 6 bases short and J 4 bases short, with 12 bases between. This CDR3 comprises 14 residues. The germline gives CDR1 MDHEN, CDR2 SYDVKM. CDR3 region: CASSSSGGTGELFF. DNA for the CDR3: TGTGCCAGCAGCTCCAGTGGTGGCACCGGGGAGCTGTTTTTT.

V usage is TRBV9 and J usage is TRBJ2-4; no definite D call. Germline assignment: CDR1 SGDLS and CDR2 YYNGEE. V shed 2 bases and J shed 0 bases, with 6 bases lying between them. There are 14 residues in the CDR3. For the CDR3, the DNA is TGTGCCAGCAGCGTCTCCCCAGCCAAAAACATTCAGTACTTC. Residues: CASSVSPAKNIQYF.